This record covers a single T cell receptor (beta chain). This clonotype was seen a handful of times. The target of this receptor is not known. Per-base quality was not reported, and no clone a single base away is much larger than it. These data originate in a study of blood T cells in healthy people across ages (dated by TCRdb to about 2015). With respect to the entire study: Template switching captured roughly one uniquely barcoded TCR beta cDNA molecule per two T cells in model experiments. Age-related changes in TCR beta repertoire diversity were measured in the study by deep sequencing normalized with unique cDNA molecular identifiers. The donors were divided into four age groups: young (average around 17 years), middle-aged (about 40), aged (62) and long-lived (roughly 86). To avoid experimental bias, donors of different ages were randomly spread across the sequencing lanes. Two additional independent replicas of 1 million unique cDNA reads from the same blood draw were analyzed for two donors (one aged 18 to 30 and one aged 80 or older).

The donors were roughly 40 Caucasian individuals from Russia, aged roughly 6 to 90 years, who were systemically healthy. Each donor gave ten milliliters of peripheral blood, drawn into EDTA-treated Vacutainer tubes. Ficoll-Paque density-gradient centrifugation was used to isolate PBMCs, with at least 7 million per sample. Total RNA, at least 6 micrograms per sample, was extracted from PBMCs with Trizol reagent. For every donor, flow cytometry on a PBMC aliquot measured the percentage of naive CD45RAhigh/CD27high T cells. On the study overall, not on this receptor specifically: The percentage of naive T cells measured by flow cytometry correlated strongly with observed TCR beta diversity. Since profiling was done on bulk unsorted PBMCs, naive and antigen-experienced compartments could not be conclusively compared. Compared with the aged group, more naive CD4+ T cells, fewer expanded clones and increased TCR diversity were shown by the long-lived group, suggesting age selection. Observed TCR beta diversity per million T cells fell roughly linearly with age, and a significant reduction was already apparent by age around 40. Estimates of total diversity based on one million sequenced T cells were regarded as lower bounds and as underestimates. Because donor CMV infection status was unknown, age-related changes in expanded clonotypes were potentially confounded.

The receptor library was made with 5' RACE. Sequencing used an Illumina HiSeq 2500. A second roughly 6 to 12 cycle PCR used a sample-barcoded 5' primer and a J-beta primer mix. A template-switch 5' adaptor carrying 12 random nucleotides introduced a unique molecular identifier onto each TCR beta cDNA molecule. At least 2.5 million CDR3-containing paired-end reads were obtained from each sample. First-strand cDNA synthesis was performed from all RNA using the Mint cDNA synthesis kit, with priming by a TRBC-specific oligonucleotide. After uracil-DNA glycosylase treatment, a first 18-cycle PCR used universal primers M1SS and BC2_uni_R on all cDNA. Per the authors' processing: For normalization, 1 million high-quality reads, each with a distinct molecular identifier, were randomly selected from each sample. Reads sharing molecular identifiers were discarded rather than binned into consensus sequences. MiTCR, set to a Q25 quality threshold and the strictest error-elimination algorithm, was used for CDR3 identification, clonotype clustering and error correction. A nonparametric unseen species model with Euler transformation was used to estimate lower-bound total TCR beta diversity. The public reads were quality trimmed at Q25 with fastp and then assembled into clones with MiXCR by TCRdb, keeping productive beta chains. Every distinct CDR3 protein forms one entry, paired with its most common genes and DNA. TCRdb's processing, not the authors', yielded these V and J calls. The sample table contains more than 700,000 distinct CDR3 sequences; only one count was recorded for more than 35% of them. Of the sample, roughly 18% is held by the ten largest clones.

From its cysteine to its phenylalanine, the CDR3 spans 14 amino acids. Solely the CDR3 DNA is kept, with 42 bases framed from the first base. V gives up 1 base and J gives up 1 base, and the segment between their germline ends measures 8 bases. From the germline V gene, CDR1 is SGHTA and CDR2 is FQGNSA. The source of this sequence is a man aged 80 or over in good health. The chain links TRBV7-2 with TRBJ2-7, with the D gene too uncertain to name. Sequencing was done on a sample of blood. The CDR3 region: CASSLVGPSYEQYF. The nucleotide sequence reads TGTGCCAGCAGCTTAGTCGGGCCTTCCTACGAGCAGTACTTC.